The T cell receptor (beta chain) described here comes from a study of blood T cell repertoires in COVID-19. Study-level information: Spain, Italy and the United States supplied samples that represented acute and convalescent COVID-19. The cDNA or gDNA used as material had been derived from T cells, B-cell-depleted T cells, or PBMCs.

Study processing details: How many nucleated cells were present was estimated from reference gene primer amplification. Clones were sequenced by immunoSEQ multiplex PCR, and TCRdb holds only the in-frame ones, with some missing. The V and J calls and clone size were taken over from that table, and D and trimming were inferred from the DNA. This sample has approximately 35,000 clones; 70% to 90% occur once, and the top ten carry roughly two fifths. This sequence originates from a human donor in a cohort sampled during active COVID-19. The sequencing input was peripheral blood.

The CDR3 here is CASSPGQPNSPLHF. The CDR3 nucleotides read TGTGCCAGCAGCCCGGGACAGCCTAATTCACCCCTCCACTTT. This chain links TRBV7-8 with TRBJ1-6; the match to TRBD1 covers 7 bases. V shed 5 bases and J 6 bases; nucleotides not matched to a gene: 4. In germline, CDR1 is SGHVS, CDR2 FQNEAQ. The CDR3 is 14 residues long.